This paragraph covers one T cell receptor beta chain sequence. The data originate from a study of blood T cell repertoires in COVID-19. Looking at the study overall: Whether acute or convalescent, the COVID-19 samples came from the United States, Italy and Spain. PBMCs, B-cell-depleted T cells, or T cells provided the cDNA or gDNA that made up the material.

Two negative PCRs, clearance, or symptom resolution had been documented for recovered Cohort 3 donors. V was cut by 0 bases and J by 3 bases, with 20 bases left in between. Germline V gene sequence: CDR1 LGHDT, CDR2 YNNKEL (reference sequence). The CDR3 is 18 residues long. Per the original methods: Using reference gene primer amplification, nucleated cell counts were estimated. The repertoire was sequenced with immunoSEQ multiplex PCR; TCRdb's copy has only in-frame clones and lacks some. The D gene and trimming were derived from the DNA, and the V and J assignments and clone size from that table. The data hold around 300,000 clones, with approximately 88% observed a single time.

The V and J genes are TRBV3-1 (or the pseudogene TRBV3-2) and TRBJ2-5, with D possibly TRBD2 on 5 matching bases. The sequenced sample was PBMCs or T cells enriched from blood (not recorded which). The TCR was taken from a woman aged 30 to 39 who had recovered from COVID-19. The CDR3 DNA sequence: TGTGCCAGCAGCCAAGAGGGAGTACCAAGTCCTGACGAAGAGACCCAGTACTTC. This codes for CASSQEGVPSPDEETQYF.